The present TCR beta chain was sequenced within a study of type 1 regulatory T cells (TCRdb year 2021). Context from the whole study: An in vitro protocol by which a Tr1-enriched, alloantigen-specific CD4 T cell product named T-allo10 was generated was characterized in the study. T-allo10 was being tested clinically in patients with hematological malignancies who were undergoing allogeneic hematopoietic stem cell transplantation. The paper as a whole reports these results and caveats: A more restricted TCR repertoire was observed in Tr1 cells than in non-Tr1 cells, and this restriction was interpreted in the study as alloantigen-induced clonal expansion.

The sample was run on an Illumina MiSeq. Using fastp at Q25 and MiXCR, TCRdb reprocessed the public reads and kept productive beta chains. Under each unique CDR3 protein, matching rows form one entry showing the most common genes and DNA. Recorded for this sample are about 71,000 distinct CDR3 sequences; about a fifth of them occurred a single time. The top ten clonotypes cover roughly 8.3% of the sample. This clonotype occurred many times. Its antigen is unknown. No clone much larger than this one lies a single base away; base qualities are absent. Counted from cysteine to phenylalanine, this CDR3 has 13 amino acids. Left in the record is the CDR3 DNA by itself, 39 bases read in frame from the first base. The junction carries 7 bases between V and J, which are trimmed by 0 bases and 5 bases respectively. CDR1 and CDR2 are drawn from the germline V gene: KGHSH, LQKENI.

This TCR was sampled from a human donor in good health. The chain employs TRBV18 and TRBJ2-5; no D gene call is confident. Specimen: cultured type 1 regulatory T (Tr1) cells, either the whole culture or a sorted fraction (not recorded which). The cell subset or site label on this specimen signifies: type 1 regulatory T cells sorted from the T-allo10 product. The DNA sequence is TGTGCCAGCTCACCACCGACCAGGGAGACCCAGTACTTC. It encodes CASSPPTRETQYF.